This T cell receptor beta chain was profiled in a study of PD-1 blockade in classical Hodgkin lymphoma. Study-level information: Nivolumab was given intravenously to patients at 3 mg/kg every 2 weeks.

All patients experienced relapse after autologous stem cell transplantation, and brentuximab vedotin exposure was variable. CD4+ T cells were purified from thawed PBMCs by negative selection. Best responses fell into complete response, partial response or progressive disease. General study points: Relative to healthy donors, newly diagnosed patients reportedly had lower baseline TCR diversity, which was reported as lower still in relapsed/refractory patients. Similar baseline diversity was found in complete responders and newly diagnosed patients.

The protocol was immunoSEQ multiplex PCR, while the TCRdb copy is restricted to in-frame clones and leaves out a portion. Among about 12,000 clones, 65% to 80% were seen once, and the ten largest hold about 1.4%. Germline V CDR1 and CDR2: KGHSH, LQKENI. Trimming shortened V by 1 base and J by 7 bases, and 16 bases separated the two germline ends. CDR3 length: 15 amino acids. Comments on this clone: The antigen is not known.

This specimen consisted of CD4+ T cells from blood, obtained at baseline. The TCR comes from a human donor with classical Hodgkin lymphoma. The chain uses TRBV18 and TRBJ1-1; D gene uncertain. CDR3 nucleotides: TGTGCCAGCTCACCACATGGCTCGGTAGTCGATGAAGCTTTCTTT. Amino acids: CASSPHGSVVDEAFF. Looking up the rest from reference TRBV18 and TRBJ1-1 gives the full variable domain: NAGVMQNPRHLVRRRGQEARLRCSPMKGHSHVYWYRQLPEEGLKFMVYLQKENIIDESGMPKERFSAEFPKEGPSILRIQQVVRGDSAAYFCASSPHGSVVDEAFFGQGTRLTVV.